This record looks at one T cell receptor beta chain sequence and its context. No antigen is known for it. This specimen comes from a study of T cell responses to AZD1222 COVID-19 vaccine. Overall study findings and caveats: Unmutated regions of variants are reportedly targeted by nearly half of spike-specific TCRs. Seropositivity was recorded at baseline in only 6 or 7 AZD1222 recipients. Females outnumbered males among donors, who were mostly white British; clonal diversity was possibly underestimated.

The CDR3 consists of 13 residues. CDR1 is MNHEY and CDR2 is SVGAGI in the germline V gene. Deletions cut 4 bases from V and 4 bases from J, with 10 bases between. Sequencing was performed with immunoSEQ multiplex PCR; in TCRdb, only in-frame clones are kept and a portion is missing. The repertoire consists of some 110,000 clones, with around 80% occurring once and the leading ten covering approximately 5%. The receptor was isolated from an adult in good health. This material consisted of peripheral blood, taken on day 0 of AZD1222 vaccination. J is TRBJ1-1 and V is TRBV6-5; D perhaps matches TRBD1 (5 bases). The CDR3 region is CASSSREGTEAFF. The DNA of the CDR3 is TGTGCCAGCAGTTCCAGGGAGGGCACTGAAGCTTTCTTT.